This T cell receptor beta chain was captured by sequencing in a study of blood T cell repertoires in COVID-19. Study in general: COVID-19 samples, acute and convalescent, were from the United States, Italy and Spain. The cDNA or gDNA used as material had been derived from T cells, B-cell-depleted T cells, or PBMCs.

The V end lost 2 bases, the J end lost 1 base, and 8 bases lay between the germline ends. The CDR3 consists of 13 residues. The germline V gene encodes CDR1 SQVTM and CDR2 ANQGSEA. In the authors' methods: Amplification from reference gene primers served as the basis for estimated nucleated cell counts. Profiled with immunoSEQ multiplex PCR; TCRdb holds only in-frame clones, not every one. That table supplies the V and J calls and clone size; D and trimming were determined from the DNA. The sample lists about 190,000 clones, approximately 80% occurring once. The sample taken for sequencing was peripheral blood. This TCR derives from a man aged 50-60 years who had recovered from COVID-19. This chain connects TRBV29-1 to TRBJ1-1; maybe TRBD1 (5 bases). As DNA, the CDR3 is TGCAGCGTTGAACTGGGGCGGAACACTGAAGCTTTCTTT. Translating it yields CSVELGRNTEAFF. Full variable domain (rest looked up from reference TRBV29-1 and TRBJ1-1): SAVISQKPSRDICQRGTSLTIQCQVDSQVTMMFWYRQQPGQSLTLIATANQGSEATYESGFVIDKFPISRPNLTFSTLTVSNMSPEDSSIYLCSVELGRNTEAFFGQGTRLTVV.